The 31 T cell receptor beta chains presented below share a single source sample, sequenced in a study of blood T cell repertoires in COVID-19. Produced via immunoSEQ multiplex PCR; TCRdb's table is partial and in-frame only. The sample consists of under 200,000 clones, roughly 75% of them appearing once. The material sequenced was peripheral blood. The receptors were gathered from a man aged 65 to 85 with active or convalescent COVID-19.

The gene calls are TRBV5-4 and TRBJ2-5; 7 nucleotides line up with TRBD2. There are 15 residues in the CDR3. J gave up 1 base and V 1 base, and 4 bases lay outside the gene matches. Germline V lookup: CDR1 SGHNT, CDR2 YYREEE (reference sequence). CDR3 nucleotides: TGTGCCAGCAGCTTGCCTAGCGGAACCCAAGAGACCCAGTACTTC. Its protein product is CASSLPSGTQETQYF.

The CDR3 spells CASSSSAGGLTDTQYF. The CDR3 DNA is TGTGCCAGCAGCTCTTCGGCGGGGGGCCTCACAGATACGCAGTATTTT. V and J are TRBV5-4 and TRBJ2-3, with 8 positions matching TRBD2. This CDR3 spans 16 amino acids. After removal of 3 bases from V and 2 bases from J, the junction contained 8 bases not matched to a gene. Per the germline V gene, CDR1 is SGHNT and CDR2 is YYREEE (reference sequence).

This clone was seen a single time. The chain links TRBV12-3 or TRBV12-4 to TRBJ1-2; 9 nucleotides line up with TRBD1. V lost 6 bases and J lost 8; bases outside the gene matches: 7. This CDR3 spans 13 amino acids. CDR3 DNA: TGTGCCAGCAGGGAACGGGACAGGGACGGCTACACCTTC. Residues: CASRERDRDGYTF.

The J gene is TRBJ1-4, the V gene TRBV4-1; D may be TRBD1 (6 bases). Germline V gives CDR1 MGHRA, CDR2 YSYEKL. This CDR3 contains 15 residues. Trimming took off 1 base at V and 6 bases at J, with 12 bases between the two ends. CDR3 protein: CASSQGETGYEKLFF. The CDR3 region has the DNA TGCGCCAGCAGCCAAGGGGAGACAGGCTATGAAAAACTGTTTTTT.

The chain carries TRBV10-1 and TRBJ1-1; 9 bases match TRBD1. The germline V gene encodes CDR1 WNHNN and CDR2 SYGVQD (reference sequence). The CDR3 totals 14 residues. Trimming cost V 5 bases and J 3 bases; bases outside gene matches: 4. The CDR3 DNA is TGCGCCAGCAGTCACGGGACAGGGCACACTGAAGCTTTCTTT. Its protein product is CASSHGTGHTEAFF.

This rearrangement joins TRBV18 to TRBJ2-3; TRBD1 matches 9 bases. CDR3 length equals 16 residues. From germline, CDR1 is KGHSH and CDR2 LQKENI. V trimming: 3 bases; J trimming: 4 bases; junction bases outside the gene matches: 8. The CDR3 DNA is TGTGCCAGCTCACCCCAATGGACAGGGGTCGCAGATACGCAGTATTTT. This sequence encodes CASSPQWTGVADTQYF.

This sequence joins TRBV19 and TRBJ2-1; 11 bases are shared with TRBD2. Germline values: CDR1 LNHDA, CDR2 SQIVND (reference sequence). This CDR3 contains 16 residues. J was trimmed by 3 bases and V by 1 base; bases with no gene match: 2. The CDR3 DNA reads as TGTGCCAGTAGTATAGTGCTAGCGGGGGGCTACAATGAGCAGTTCTTC. This codes for CASSIVLAGGYNEQFF.

V is TRBV7-2 and J is TRBJ2-5; 8 bases agree with TRBD2. V shed 2 bases, J shed 9 bases, and the junction held 5 bases outside the gene matches. Germline assignment: CDR1 SGHTA and CDR2 FQGNSA. The CDR3 runs to 13 residues. The DNA for the CDR3 is TGTGCCAGCAGCTTAATCGGGGGGGAGGCCCAGTACTTC. It translates to CASSLIGGEAQYF. The whole variable domain, remainder taken from reference TRBV7-2 and TRBJ2-5, is GAGVSQSPSNKVTEKGKDVELRCDPISGHTALYWYRQSLGQGLEFLIYFQGNSAPDKSGLPSDRFSAERTGGSVSTLTIQRTQQEDSAVYLCASSLIGGEAQYFGPGTRLLVL.

Turning to this clone: Relative to the germline gene, one junction end is altered; a read error may explain this. The rearrangement links TRBV15 to TRBJ2-3, with 14 bases that match TRBD2. Germline assignment: CDR1 LNHNV and CDR2 YYDKDF (reference sequence). The CDR3 is 16 residues long. This CDR3 is CATSSGTSGSIDTQYF. The CDR3 DNA follows: TGTGCCACCAGCAGTGGGACTAGCGGGAGCATAGATACGCAGTATTTT.

The CDR3 sequence: CASSPAFFSGAYEQYF. The CDR3 DNA reads TGTGCCAGCAGCCCGGCCTTCTTCTCAGGCGCCTACGAGCAGTACTTC. The V gene is TRBV9, the J gene TRBJ2-7; unclear D gene. Trimming cost V 4 bases and J 2 bases, with 19 bases left between them. Looked up from germline, CDR1 is SGDLS and CDR2 is YYNGEE. This CDR3 is built from 16 residues.

This rearrangement joins TRBV6-5 to TRBJ1-2; 9 bases align to TRBD1. Germline V lookup: CDR1 MNHEY, CDR2 SVGAGI. This CDR3 comprises 13 residues. The ends lost 5 bases at V and 5 bases at J; junction bases unmatched: 3. The CDR3 bases are TGTGCCAGCAGTACAGGGGGCTGGTATGGCTACACCTTC. It yields the protein CASSTGGWYGYTF.

This clone has a handful of counts. A read error is likely here: a far larger clone is one base away. Other DNA sequences from this sample encode an identical CDR3 as well. CDR3 region: CARSWIPSGGASGELFF. CDR3 DNA sequence: TGTGCCCGCAGCTGGATTCCTAGCGGGGGGGCGTCCGGGGAGCTGTTTTTT. This rearrangement joins TRBV5-5 to TRBJ2-2; 12 positions agree with TRBD2. There are 17 residues in the CDR3. Germline V gene data show CDR1 as SGHKS and CDR2 as YYEKEE (reference sequence).

This chain connects TRBV4-3 to TRBJ2-2, with D possibly matching TRBD1 (7 bases). The V and J ends lost 5 bases and 3 bases respectively, with 13 bases between them. Looked up from germline, CDR1 is LGHNA and CDR2 is YSLEER. The CDR3 is 15 residues long. DNA for the CDR3: TGCGCCAGCAGCGGAGGGGGCCTAGACACCGGGGAGCTGTTTTTT. Translation gives CASSGGGLDTGELFF.

The chain has TRBV11-2 and TRBJ2-1; D remains unclear. Germline V gene sequence: CDR1 SGHAT, CDR2 FQNNGV. This CDR3 has 14 residues. The ends were cut back, 2 bases at V and 9 bases at J, with 14 bases in the middle. The CDR3 sequence: CASSLSLSPIEQFF. CDR3 bases: TGTGCCAGCAGCTTAAGCCTATCTCCTATTGAGCAGTTCTTC.

The J gene is TRBJ2-5, the V gene TRBV5-1, with D possibly TRBD1 on 6 matching bases. Germline lookup yields CDR1 SGHRS and CDR2 YFSETQ. With 4 bases removed from V and 0 bases from J, the gap between germline ends came to 22 bases. This CDR3 contains 18 residues. The CDR3 sequence: CASSPGPTGTSYQETQYF. CDR3 sequence (DNA): TGCGCCAGCAGCCCGGGGCCTACTGGGACATCTTACCAAGAGACCCAGTACTTC.

The J gene is TRBJ1-6, the V gene TRBV15; D is perhaps TRBD1 (5 bases). Trimming removed 1 base at V and 8 bases at J, with 15 bases between. Looked up from germline, CDR1 is LNHNV and CDR2 is YYDKDF (reference sequence). The CDR3 contains 16 residues. The CDR3 coding sequence is TGTGCCACCAGCAGAGTAGGCGGGACTGGGGATTCACCCCTCCACTTT. Translated, it gives CATSRVGGTGDSPLHF.

This clone was observed a handful of times. This sequence joins TRBV2 and TRBJ2-2; the match to TRBD2 covers 12 bases. The CDR3 is 16 residues long. Germline V CDR1 and CDR2: SNHLY, FYNNEI. Unmatched junction bases numbered 8, after V lost 7 bases and J lost 5 bases. The DNA of the CDR3 is TGTGCCAGCAAGCTACTAGCGGGGGGTGGGACCGGGGAGCTGTTTTTT. Encoded protein: CASKLLAGGGTGELFF.

The genes are TRBV18 and TRBJ2-3, with D possibly being TRBD1 (6 bases). V lost 3 bases and J lost 4, with 8 bases in between. This CDR3 contains 13 residues. The V gene's germline CDR1 is KGHSH and CDR2 LQKENI. In nucleotides, the CDR3 is TGTGCCAGCTCACCGAACAGGGCAGATACGCAGTATTTT. Protein sequence: CASSPNRADTQYF. The full variable domain, its missing parts supplied by reference TRBV18 and TRBJ2-3, is NAGVMQNPRHLVRRRGQEARLRCSPMKGHSHVYWYRQLPEEGLKFMVYLQKENIIDESGMPKERFSAEFPKEGPSILRIQQVVRGDSAAYFCASSPNRADTQYFGPGTRLTVL.

The J gene is TRBJ1-1, the V gene TRBV6-2 or TRBV6-3; D perhaps matches TRBD1 (5 bases). The CDR3 contains 14 residues. The V end lost 3 bases, the J end lost 1 base, and 9 bases lay between the germline ends. Germline V CDR1 and CDR2: MNHEY, SVGEGT. Written as DNA, the CDR3 is TGTGCCAGCAGTTATAGGCAGGGGAACACTGAAGCTTTCTTT. Translated, it gives CASSYRQGNTEAFF.

The J gene is TRBJ2-7, the V gene TRBV21-1; TRBD1, the D gene given by the table, was not confirmed from the DNA. TRBV21-1 is given as a pseudogene. CDR3 size: 16 residues. The CDR3 DNA follows: TGTGCCAGGGGGACAGGGACCGACTACTACTACTACGAGCAGTACTTC. Protein sequence: CARGTGTDYYYYEQYF.

The J gene is TRBJ2-6, the V gene TRBV7-2, with a tentative D call TRBD1 (5 bases). Germline V CDR1 and CDR2: SGHTA, FQGNSA. V shed 4 bases and J shed 4 bases, with 17 bases lying between them. The CDR3 contains 17 residues. The CDR3 nucleotides read TGTGCCAGCAGCTCGCAGGACAAAGGGGCCGGGGCCAACGTCCTGACTTTC. Protein sequence: CASSSQDKGAGANVLTF.

The chain recombines TRBV5-5 with TRBJ1-2; D is ambiguous. The CDR3 runs 14 residues. In germline, CDR1 is SGHKS, CDR2 YYEKEE (reference sequence). Trimming pared 0 bases from V and 0 bases from J, leaving 6 bases between. CDR3 DNA sequence: TGTGCCAGCAGCTTGGCAGTGTCTAACTATGGCTACACCTTC. It encodes CASSLAVSNYGYTF. Drawing the rest from reference TRBV5-5 and TRBJ1-2, the complete variable domain is DAGVTQSPTHLIKTRGQQVTLRCSPISGHKSVSWYQQVLGQGPQFIFQYYEKEERGRGNFPDRFSARQFPNYSSELNVNALLLGDSALYLCASSLAVSNYGYTFGSGTRLTVV.

The chain is built from TRBV5-1 and TRBJ1-1; possible D gene TRBD1, 5 bases. The V end was cut by 1 base, the J end by 5 bases, with 12 bases between. The germline V gene encodes CDR1 SGHRS and CDR2 YFSETQ. The CDR3 has 14 residues. The CDR3 bases are TGCGCCAGCAGCTTGAGTGGGGGGTGGACTGAAGCTTTCTTT. It is translated as CASSLSGGWTEAFF.

This rearrangement joins TRBV6-2 or TRBV6-3 to TRBJ2-2; D may be TRBD1 (5 bases). The CDR3 length is 16 residues. With 0 bases removed from V and 5 bases from J, the gap between germline ends came to 13 bases. Germline CDR1 reads MNHEY; CDR2 reads SVGEGT. The CDR3: CASSYSTAAPTGELFF. CDR3 DNA: TGTGCCAGCAGTTACTCGACAGCCGCCCCGACCGGGGAGCTGTTTTTT.

The chain couples TRBV10-3 to TRBJ2-3; tentative D call: TRBD2 (6 bases). V was cut by 3 bases and J by 4 bases, with 17 bases left in between. The CDR3 contains 16 residues. The germline CDR1 and CDR2 sequences are ENHRY and SYGVKD. The CDR3 reads CAISERGGAVADTQYF. CDR3 coding DNA: TGTGCCATCAGTGAACGGGGCGGGGCGGTCGCAGATACGCAGTATTTT.

Only one count was recorded for this clone. The V and J genes are TRBV7-9 and TRBJ1-6; D is undetermined. Germline V gene data show CDR1 as SEHNR and CDR2 as FQNEAQ (reference sequence). The CDR3 extends over 15 amino acids. V was pared by 1 base and J by 6 bases, with 10 bases between. The CDR3 spells CASSLVAEINSPLHF. The CDR3 nucleotides read TGTGCCAGCAGCTTAGTCGCGGAAATTAATTCACCCCTCCACTTT.

This sequence joins TRBV4-1 and TRBJ1-5, with TRBD1 identical over 9 bases. Germline assignment: CDR1 MGHRA and CDR2 YSYEKL. With V trimmed by 0 bases and J by 5 bases, 8 bases remained unmatched. This CDR3 is 17 amino acids long. In DNA, the CDR3 is TGCGCCAGCAGCCAAGATAACAGGGGGCTCGAGTATCAGCCCCAGCATTTT. The encoded protein is CASSQDNRGLEYQPQHF.

This clone was detected a few times. Other DNA sequences of this sample code for an identical CDR3. This chain links TRBV18 with TRBJ1-4; the D gene is possibly TRBD1 (5 bases). CDR1 is KGHSH, CDR2 LQKENI, per germline. The CDR3 contains 15 residues. V was clipped by 6 bases and J by 0 bases, with 11 bases between them. CDR3 coding DNA: TGTGCCAGCTCCCAGGGAAGGGCAACTAATGAAAAACTGTTTTTT. Residues: CASSQGRATNEKLFF.

In its sample, this clone was seen a few times. This chain links TRBV18 with TRBJ2-7, with TRBD1 matching over 7 bases. Germline V gene lookup returns CDR1 KGHSH and CDR2 LQKENI. The CDR3 consists of 14 residues. The J segment lost 7 bases and the V segment lost 6 bases, leaving 12 bases of the junction unmatched. The CDR3 is CASSLEDRSREQYF. CDR3 in DNA: TGTGCCAGCTCGCTGGAGGACAGGTCTAGAGAGCAGTACTTC.

The chain combines TRBV27 with TRBJ2-2, with D possibly being TRBD1 (6 bases). V lost 7 bases and J lost 1, with 13 bases in between. Germline CDR1 is MNHEY and CDR2 is SMNVEV (reference sequence). This CDR3 comprises 15 residues. The CDR3 loop is CASKESGVNTGELFF. CDR3 bases: TGTGCCAGCAAGGAGTCAGGGGTGAACACCGGGGAGCTGTTTTTT.

The table lists this clone with a count of one. The chain recombines TRBV4-3 with TRBJ1-2; a weak D match, TRBD1 (6 bases). Germline lookup yields CDR1 LGHNA and CDR2 YSLEER. The CDR3 covers 15 residues. The germline V and J ends were trimmed by 0 bases and 8 bases, with 16 bases remaining between them. The CDR3 loop is CASSQEDSIIGGYTF. DNA for the CDR3: TGCGCCAGCAGCCAAGAGGACAGTATTATAGGCGGCTACACCTTC.